This T cell receptor beta chain was documented in a study of Graves' ophthalmopathy and Graves' hyperthyroidism. Germline CDR1 and CDR2: SNHLY and FYNNEI. The CDR3 runs to 12 residues. Trimming cost V 6 bases and J 11 bases, with 14 bases left between them. From RNA, the CDR3 regions of TCR beta chains were amplified and sequenced. First-round RT-PCR relied on HTBI primers, and a second-round multiplex PCR came next. TCRdb passed the multiplex PCR reads through MiXCR, listing each CDR3 protein once. The data contain roughly 410,000 distinct CDR3 sequences, just over 15% of them seen just once; the ten biggest clones take up 5.5% to 7%. This clonotype showed up many times.

The gene calls are TRBV2 and TRBJ1-5; no firm D call. Material: peripheral blood. The clonotype comes from a woman younger than 30 with stable Graves' hyperthyroidism. CDR3 sequence reads: CASSETPQTQHF. The CDR3 DNA follows: TGTGCCAGCAGCGAGACACCCCAGACCCAGCATTTT.